Following are 6 T cell receptor beta chains from one sample sequenced in a study of T cell responses to AZD1222 COVID-19 vaccine. The assay was immunoSEQ multiplex PCR, and TCRdb's table has in-frame clones only and misses some. The data hold fewer than 110,000 clones, with around 90% observed a single time. The sequences come from peripheral blood, collected on day 0 of AZD1222 vaccination. The origin of the receptors is an adult in good health.

The chain couples TRBV12-3 or TRBV12-4 to TRBJ1-2, with D possibly being TRBD1 (5 bases). This CDR3 spans 12 amino acids. Trimming took off 6 bases at V and 6 bases at J, with 11 bases between the two ends. CDR3 DNA sequence: TGTGCCAGCAGCGCAGGGAGGAATGGCTACACCTTC. It yields the protein CASSAGRNGYTF.

J is TRBJ1-2 and V is TRBV27, with TRBD1 as a possible D gene (6 bases). Trimming took off 8 bases at V and 0 bases at J, with 13 bases between the two ends. The germline V gene encodes CDR1 MNHEY and CDR2 SMNVEV (reference sequence). There are 14 residues in the CDR3. CDR3 in amino acids: CASRKTGPNYGYTF. CDR3 in DNA: TGTGCCAGCCGAAAGACAGGCCCTAACTATGGCTACACCTTC.

The sample holds a few counts of this clone. The chain couples TRBV6-2 or TRBV6-3 to TRBJ1-6, with 9 positions matching TRBD1. After removal of 6 bases from V and 10 bases from J, the junction contained 10 bases not matched to a gene. Looked up from germline, CDR1 is MNHEY and CDR2 is SVGEGT. CDR3 size: 15 residues. CDR3 nucleotides: TGTGCCAGCAGCCCCACAGGGGGCTTAGGCTCACCCCTCCACTTT. It encodes CASSPTGGLGSPLHF.

This rearrangement joins TRBV9 to TRBJ2-7; 8 bases are a match to TRBD2. The CDR3 is 17 amino acids. The ends lost 0 bases at V and 4 bases at J; junction bases unmatched: 12. Germline V gives CDR1 SGDLS, CDR2 YYNGEE. The CDR3 loop reads CASSVGRGGLDLYEQYF. The CDR3 bases are TGTGCCAGCAGCGTAGGCCGGGGGGGCCTTGACTTGTACGAGCAGTACTTC.

V is TRBV23-1 and J is TRBJ1-6; 7 nucleotides line up with TRBD1. TRBV23-1 belongs to the ORF category, with a function that is uncertain. The CDR3 spans 16 residues. J lost 18 bases, V lost 0 bases, and 17 bases had no gene match. As DNA, the CDR3 is TGCGCCAGCAGTCAATCGAAGAGGGGGCCGAGGGGTGGGCACCACTTT. Translated, it gives CASSQSKRGPRGGHHF.

This chain connects TRBV7-3 to TRBJ2-1, with 9 nucleotides matching TRBD1. The CDR3 runs 17 residues. J lost 3 bases, V lost 4 bases, and 10 bases had no gene match. Germline CDR1 reads SGHTA; CDR2 reads FQGTGA. In nucleotides, the CDR3 is TGTGCCAGCAGCTCCCGGGGCACGGGACAGGGCTACAATGAGCAGTTCTTC. Its protein product is CASSSRGTGQGYNEQFF.